This TCR beta chain was observed in a study of T-cell memory formation after mild COVID-19. Per the germline V gene, CDR1 is MNHEY and CDR2 is SVGEGT. The CDR3 has 13 amino acids. The V end was cut by 6 bases, the J end by 0 bases, with 9 bases between. TCRdb re-analysed the 5' RACE reads in MiXCR, keeping a single row per CDR3 protein. The table lists 350,000 or so distinct CDR3 sequences, around a fifth of them singletons, with about 12% in the top ten. In this sample, this clonotype turned up a few times. Material for sequencing was PBMCs or a T cell subset sorted from them (not recorded which). This chain joins TRBV6-2 or TRBV6-3 and TRBJ2-7; tentative D call: TRBD1 (6 bases). The TCR was taken from an adult woman who had mild COVID-19 (a few samples of this study predate the infection). Cell type and time point are not known. CDR3 nucleotides: TGTGCCAGCAGCCGACAGGTCTCCTACGAGCAGTACTTC. Protein: CASSRQVSYEQYF.